These T cell receptor beta chains were read from a single sample in a study of radiation and T cells in renal cell carcinoma. Only in-frame clones appear in the TCRdb table, and some are missing; sequencing was by immunoSEQ multiplex PCR. The sample lists around 140,000 clones; less than 90% were seen once. The sample was blood, taken from a patient whose treatment included radiotherapy and nephrectomy. The source is a woman aged 45-65 years with renal cell carcinoma. CDR3s include the opening cysteine and the closing phenylalanine or tryptophan. Each record gives: D gene, clone size, J gene, V gene, CDR3 DNA, CDR3 protein. The D gene is left open where the match is weak. Not every row has a clone size; where given, it reads once, few, many or a size class.

D: TRBD2
size: -
J: TRBJ2-1
V: TRBV9
DNA: TGTGCCAGCAGCGTAGTGGCGGGAGTCGATGAGCAGTTCTTC
CDR3: CASSVVAGVDEQFF

D: -
size: few
J: TRBJ1-1
V: TRBV9
DNA: TGTGCCAGCAGCACCTTGGACAGAATGAACACTGAAGCTTTCTTT
CDR3: CASSTLDRMNTEAFF

D: -
size: few
J: TRBJ1-6
V: TRBV10-2
DNA: TGCGCCAGCAGTGAAGCAGCGGGTTCACCCCTCCACTTT
CDR3: CASSEAAGSPLHF

D: -
size: few
J: TRBJ1-1
V: TRBV5-6
DNA: TGTGCCAGCAGCTTGGTCACCTCTGAAGCTTTCTTT
CDR3: CASSLVTSEAFF

D: TRBD2
size: -
J: TRBJ2-1
V: TRBV18
DNA: TGTGCCAGCTCACCACCGAACAGCGGGGAAGACAATGAGCAGTTCTTC
CDR3: CASSPPNSGEDNEQFF

D: -
size: -
J: TRBJ1-5
V: TRBV6-5
DNA: TGTGCCAGCAGTTTGGGCTCCGCTTATCAGCCCCAGCATTTT
CDR3: CASSLGSAYQPQHF

D: -
size: -
J: TRBJ2-2
V: TRBV7-9
DNA: TGTGCCAGCCCTTCAGGGGGGACGAACACCGGGGAGCTGTTTTTT
CDR3: CASPSGGTNTGELFF

D: TRBD1
size: -
J: TRBJ2-7
V: TRBV9
DNA: TGTGCCAGCAGCGCTACAGGGGGTACGTCTTACGAGCAGTACTTC
CDR3: CASSATGGTSYEQYF

D: -
size: -
J: TRBJ2-7
V: TRBV5-4
DNA: TGTGCCAGCAGCTTGCCCGGATACGAGCAGTACTTC
CDR3: CASSLPGYEQYF

D: TRBD2
size: -
J: TRBJ2-1
V: TRBV7-2
DNA: TGTGCCAGCAGCTTAGCTGGAAGCGGGGGCTACAATGAGCAGTTCTTC
CDR3: CASSLAGSGGYNEQFF

D: -
size: -
J: TRBJ2-5
V: TRBV5-6
DNA: TGTGCCAGCAGTCCCGGGACCCGACAAGAGACCCAGTACTTC
CDR3: CASSPGTRQETQYF

D: TRBD1
size: once
J: TRBJ2-7
V: TRBV6-5
DNA: TGTGCCAGCAAGCCGGGACAGGCGTCCTACGAGCAGTACTTC
CDR3: CASKPGQASYEQYF

D: TRBD1
size: -
J: TRBJ1-2
V: TRBV25-1
DNA: TGTGCCAGCAAAACTCCAACAGGGGCCGGTGTCTATGGCTACACCTTC
CDR3: CASKTPTGAGVYGYTF

D: TRBD2
size: -
J: TRBJ2-3
V: TRBV9
DNA: TGTGCCAGCAGCGGACTAGCGGGGGCGCTTGGTACGCAGTATTTT
CDR3: CASSGLAGALGTQYF

D: TRBD1
size: -
J: TRBJ2-7
V: TRBV5-4
DNA: TGTGCCAGCAGCTCCGGACAGGGGGCCTACGAGCAGTACTTC
CDR3: CASSSGQGAYEQYF

D: -
size: -
J: TRBJ1-4
V: TRBV19
DNA: TGTGCCAGTAGTAATTACGATGAAAAACTGTTTTTT
CDR3: CASSNYDEKLFF

D: -
size: -
J: TRBJ2-1
V: TRBV7-2
DNA: TGTGCCAGCAGCTCTAGCTCCTACAATGAGCAGTTCTTC
CDR3: CASSSSSYNEQFF

D: TRBD1
size: -
J: TRBJ2-1
V: TRBV11-2
DNA: TGTGCCAGCAGCTTGGACAGGGCTAATGAGCAGTTCTTC
CDR3: CASSLDRANEQFF

D: TRBD2
size: -
J: TRBJ2-1
V: TRBV7-6
DNA: TGTGCCAGCAGTGCCCTAGCGGGGGGCTACAATGAGCAGTTCTTC
CDR3: CASSALAGGYNEQFF

D: -
size: -
J: TRBJ1-5
V: TRBV30
DNA: TGTGCCTGGAGTGTACAAGGCAGGCAAAGCAATCAGCCCCAGCATTTT
CDR3: CAWSVQGRQSNQPQHF

D: -
size: -
J: TRBJ1-2
V: TRBV6-5
DNA: TGTGCCAGCAGTTCCGCGGGAGTCGGCTACACCTTC
CDR3: CASSSAGVGYTF

D: TRBD2
size: -
J: TRBJ2-5
V: TRBV2
DNA: TGTGCCAGCAAGGGCGGGAGGGCCCGGGAGACCCAGTACTTC
CDR3: CASKGGRARETQYF

D: -
size: -
J: TRBJ1-5
V: TRBV2
DNA: TGTGCCAGCAGGAACAGGGTCCGGCAGCCCCAGCATTTT
CDR3: CASRNRVRQPQHF

D: TRBD1
size: -
J: TRBJ2-2
V: TRBV9
DNA: TGTGCCAGCAGCGATCCCAGGGGGGGGGAGCTGTTTTTT
CDR3: CASSDPRGGELFF

D: -
size: -
J: TRBJ1-6
V: TRBV25-1
DNA: TGTGCCAGCAGGGGCGGATCACCCCTCCACTTT
CDR3: CASRGGSPLHF

D: TRBD1
size: -
J: TRBJ1-1
V: TRBV29-1
DNA: TGCAGCGGGAGGACAGGGGCGGGTACTGAAGCTTTCTTT
CDR3: CSGRTGAGTEAFF

D: TRBD1
size: -
J: TRBJ1-4
V: TRBV4-1
DNA: TGCGCCAGCAGCCAAACCGGACAGGGCGAGGGAGAAAAACTGTTTTTT
CDR3: CASSQTGQGEGEKLFF

D: -
size: once
J: TRBJ2-2
V: TRBV7-6
DNA: TGTGCCAGCAGCTTATCCGCGGGCCCGGCGGCCGGGGAGCTGTTTTTT
CDR3: CASSLSAGPAAGELFF

D: -
size: -
J: TRBJ2-7
V: TRBV30
DNA: TGTGCCTGGACGGGCGGGGTAAGCTCCTACGAGCAGTACTTC
CDR3: CAWTGGVSSYEQYF

D: -
size: -
J: TRBJ2-3
V: TRBV7-2
DNA: TGTGCCAGCAGCTACCGGACCACGACGCAGTATTTT
CDR3: CASSYRTTTQYF

D: TRBD1
size: -
J: TRBJ2-5
V: TRBV5-4
DNA: TGTGCCAGCAGCCTAGACAGGGGCGGAGAGACCCAGTACTTC
CDR3: CASSLDRGGETQYF

D: -
size: -
J: TRBJ1-1
V: TRBV7-2
DNA: TGTGCCAGCACCAAAGGGACCCAGTTCACTGAAGCTTTCTTT
CDR3: CASTKGTQFTEAFF

D: -
size: -
J: TRBJ2-5
V: TRBV2
DNA: TGTGCCACCGCGTTGGGGGGACAAGAGACCCAGTACTTC
CDR3: CATALGGQETQYF

D: -
size: few
J: TRBJ1-4
V: TRBV13
DNA: TGTGCCAGCAGACCAACAATTTCAACTAATGAAAAACTGTTTTTT
CDR3: CASRPTISTNEKLFF

D: TRBD1
size: -
J: TRBJ1-4
V: TRBV30
DNA: TGTGCCTGGAGTGTGGTATGGGACAGCATTAATGAAAAACTGTTTTTT
CDR3: CAWSVVWDSINEKLFF

D: -
size: once
J: TRBJ2-3
V: TRBV5-1
DNA: TGCGCCAGCAGCTTCGGGGGCCCGAGCACAGATACGCAGTATTTT
CDR3: CASSFGGPSTDTQYF